This T cell receptor (beta chain) was identified in a study of blood T cell repertoires in COVID-19. V lost 6 bases to trimming and J lost 0 bases, with 14 bases between them. The CDR3 spans 15 residues. Germline CDR1 is LNHDA and CDR2 is SQIVND (reference sequence). Sequencing used immunoSEQ multiplex PCR; TCRdb keeps in-frame clones, though not all of them. Of around 160,000 clones in the sample, about 88% are singletons; the top ten hold roughly 20%. Source material: peripheral blood. The chain uses TRBV19 and TRBJ1-2, with TRBD1 as a possible D gene (6 bases). This clonotype was obtained from an elderly woman with acute or convalescent COVID-19. CDR3 in amino acids: CASRSEGTTNYGYTF. Here the CDR3 DNA reads TGTGCCAGTAGATCCGAAGGGACAACTAACTATGGCTACACCTTC.